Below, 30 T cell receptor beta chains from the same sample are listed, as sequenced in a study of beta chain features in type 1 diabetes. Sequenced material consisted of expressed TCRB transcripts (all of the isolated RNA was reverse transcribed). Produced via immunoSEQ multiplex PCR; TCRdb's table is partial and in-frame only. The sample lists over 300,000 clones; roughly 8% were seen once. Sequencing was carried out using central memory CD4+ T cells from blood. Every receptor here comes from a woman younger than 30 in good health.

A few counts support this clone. The CDR3 sequence is CASSLEMDRGYEQYF. The CDR3 DNA reads as TGTGCCAGCAGCTTAGAGATGGACAGGGGCTACGAGCAGTACTTC. The rearrangement joins TRBV11-2 to TRBJ2-7, with TRBD1 identical over 9 bases. The CDR3 runs 15 residues. The ends lost 0 bases at V and 3 bases at J; junction bases unmatched: 3. Germline assignment: CDR1 SGHAT and CDR2 FQNNGV.

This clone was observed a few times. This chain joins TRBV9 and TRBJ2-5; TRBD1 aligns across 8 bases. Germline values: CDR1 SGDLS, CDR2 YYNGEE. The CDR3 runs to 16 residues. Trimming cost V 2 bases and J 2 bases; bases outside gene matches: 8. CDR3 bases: TGTGCCAGCAGCGTTAGCCCGGGACAGGATCAAGAGACCCAGTACTTC. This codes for CASSVSPGQDQETQYF. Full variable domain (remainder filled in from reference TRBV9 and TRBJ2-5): DSGVTQTPKHLITATGQRVTLRCSPRSGDLSVYWYQQSLDQGLQFLIQYYNGEERAKGNILERFSAQQFPDLHSELNLSSLELGDSALYFCASSVSPGQDQETQYFGPGTRLLVL.

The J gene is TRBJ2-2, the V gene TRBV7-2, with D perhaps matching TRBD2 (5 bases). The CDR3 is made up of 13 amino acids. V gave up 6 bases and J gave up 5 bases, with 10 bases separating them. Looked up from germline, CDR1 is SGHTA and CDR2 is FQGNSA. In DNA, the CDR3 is TGTGCCAGCAGTCACAGCGGAACCGGGGAGCTGTTTTTT. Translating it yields CASSHSGTGELFF.

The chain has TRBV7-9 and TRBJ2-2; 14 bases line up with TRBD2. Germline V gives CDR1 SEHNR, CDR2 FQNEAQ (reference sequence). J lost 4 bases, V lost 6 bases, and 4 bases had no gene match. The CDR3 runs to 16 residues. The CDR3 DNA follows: TGTGCCAGCAGGTCGGGACTAGCGGGAGCCACCGGGGAGCTGTTTTTT. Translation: CASRSGLAGATGELFF.

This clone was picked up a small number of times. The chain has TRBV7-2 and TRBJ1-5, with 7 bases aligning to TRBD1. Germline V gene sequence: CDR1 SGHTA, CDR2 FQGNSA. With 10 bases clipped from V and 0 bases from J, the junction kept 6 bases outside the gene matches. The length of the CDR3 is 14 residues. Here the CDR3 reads CATKTGVSNQPQHF. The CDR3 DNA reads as TGTGCCACCAAAACAGGGGTTAGCAATCAGCCCCAGCATTTT.

Written as DNA, the CDR3 is TGTGCCAGCAGTGATGGATTGGGGGGCGATTACTATGGCTACACCTTC. Amino acids: CASSDGLGGDYYGYTF. The chain recombines TRBV25-1 with TRBJ1-2; perhaps TRBD1 as D (6 bases). The CDR3 loop spans 16 amino acids. Trimming took off 3 bases at V and 3 bases at J, with 17 bases between the two ends. Germline assignment: CDR1 MGHDK and CDR2 SYGVNS.

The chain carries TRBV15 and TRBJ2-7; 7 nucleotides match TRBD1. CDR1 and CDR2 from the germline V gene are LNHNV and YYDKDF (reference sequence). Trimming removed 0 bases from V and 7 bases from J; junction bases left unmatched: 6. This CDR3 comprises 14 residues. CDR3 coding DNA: TGTGCCACCAGCAGAGAAGACAGGGCTGCGGAGCAGTACTTC. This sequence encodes CATSREDRAAEQYF.

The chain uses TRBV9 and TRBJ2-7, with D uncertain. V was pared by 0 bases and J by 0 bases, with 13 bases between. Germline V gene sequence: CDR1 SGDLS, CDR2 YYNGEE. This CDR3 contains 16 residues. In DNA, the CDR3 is TGTGCCAGCAGCGTAGGTCTCGGCCCGAGCTCCTACGAGCAGTACTTC. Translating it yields CASSVGLGPSSYEQYF. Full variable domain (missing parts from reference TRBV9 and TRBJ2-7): DSGVTQTPKHLITATGQRVTLRCSPRSGDLSVYWYQQSLDQGLQFLIQYYNGEERAKGNILERFSAQQFPDLHSELNLSSLELGDSALYFCASSVGLGPSSYEQYFGPGTRLTVT.

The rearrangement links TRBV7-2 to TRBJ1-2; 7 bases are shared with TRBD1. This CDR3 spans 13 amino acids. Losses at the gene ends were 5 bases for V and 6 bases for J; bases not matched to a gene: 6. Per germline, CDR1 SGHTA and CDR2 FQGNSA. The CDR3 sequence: CASSITGAHGYTF. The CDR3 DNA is TGTGCCAGCAGCATAACAGGGGCGCATGGCTACACCTTC.

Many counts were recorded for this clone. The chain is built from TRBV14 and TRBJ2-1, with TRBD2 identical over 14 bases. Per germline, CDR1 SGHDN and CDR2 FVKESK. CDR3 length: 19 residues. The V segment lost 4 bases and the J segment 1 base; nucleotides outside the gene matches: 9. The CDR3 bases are TGTGCCAGCAGCCCCACATCGGGGACTAGCGGGGGATCCTACAATGAGCAGTTCTTC. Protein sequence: CASSPTSGTSGGSYNEQFF. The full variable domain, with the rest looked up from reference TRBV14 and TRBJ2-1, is EAGVTQFPSHSVIEKGQTVTLRCDPISGHDNLYWYRRVMGKEIKFLLHFVKESKQDESGMPNNRFLAERTGGTYSTLKVQPAELEDSGVYFCASSPTSGTSGGSYNEQFFGPGTRLTVL.

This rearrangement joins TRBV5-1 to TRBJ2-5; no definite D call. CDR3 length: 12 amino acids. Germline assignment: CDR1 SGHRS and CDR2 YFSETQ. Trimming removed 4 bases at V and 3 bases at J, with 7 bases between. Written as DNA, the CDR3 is TGCGCCAGCAGCGAGGTTGAAGAGACCCAGTACTTC. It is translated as CASSEVEETQYF. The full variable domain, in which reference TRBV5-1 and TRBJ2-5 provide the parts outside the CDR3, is KAGVTQTPRYLIKTRGQQVTLSCSPISGHRSVSWYQQTPGQGLQFLFEYFSETQRNKGNFPGRFSGRQFSNSRSEMNVSTLELGDSALYLCASSEVEETQYFGPGTRLLVL.

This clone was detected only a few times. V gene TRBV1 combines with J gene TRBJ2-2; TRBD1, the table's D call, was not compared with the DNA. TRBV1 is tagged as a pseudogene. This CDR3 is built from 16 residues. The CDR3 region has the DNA TGCACCAGCAGCCAGGGGACAGGGTCCAACACCGGGGAGCTGTTTTTT. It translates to CTSSQGTGSNTGELFF.

The CDR3 DNA follows: TGTGCCAGCAGCTTTAGCGCGGGCTCCACAGATACGCAGTATTTT. Protein: CASSFSAGSTDTQYF. J is TRBJ2-3 and V is TRBV7-2; D might be TRBD2 (5 bases). Germline-derived CDR1 and CDR2 are SGHTA and FQGNSA. Trimming removed 3 bases from V and 2 bases from J, with 12 bases in between. This CDR3 has 15 residues.

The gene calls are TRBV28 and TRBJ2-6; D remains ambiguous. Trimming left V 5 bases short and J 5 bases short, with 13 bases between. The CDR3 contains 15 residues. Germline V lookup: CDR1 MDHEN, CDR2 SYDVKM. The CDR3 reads CASSTQHEWANVLTF. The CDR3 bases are TGTGCCAGCAGTACACAGCACGAATGGGCCAACGTCCTGACTTTC.

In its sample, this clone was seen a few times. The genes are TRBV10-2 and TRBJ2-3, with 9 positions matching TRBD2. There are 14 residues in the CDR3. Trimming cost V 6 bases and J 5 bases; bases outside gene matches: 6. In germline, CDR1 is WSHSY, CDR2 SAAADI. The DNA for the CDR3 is TGCGCCAGCAGCGTAGCGGGAGTTATAGATACGCAGTATTTT. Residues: CASSVAGVIDTQYF.

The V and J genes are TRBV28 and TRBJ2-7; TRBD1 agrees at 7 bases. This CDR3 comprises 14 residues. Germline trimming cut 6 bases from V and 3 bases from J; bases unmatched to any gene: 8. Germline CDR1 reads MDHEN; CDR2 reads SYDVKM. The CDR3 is CASSAPGQRYEQYF. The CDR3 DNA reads TGTGCCAGCAGCGCACCGGGACAGCGCTACGAGCAGTACTTC. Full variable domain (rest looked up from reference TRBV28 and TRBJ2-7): DVKVTQSSRYLVKRTGEKVFLECVQDMDHENMFWYRQDPGLGLRLIYFSYDVKMKEKGDIPEGYSVSREKKERFSLILESASTNQTSMYLCASSAPGQRYEQYFGPGTRLTVT.

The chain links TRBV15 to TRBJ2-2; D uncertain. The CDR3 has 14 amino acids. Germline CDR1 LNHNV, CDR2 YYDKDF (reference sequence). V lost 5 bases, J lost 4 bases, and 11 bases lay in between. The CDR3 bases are TGTGCCACCAGCTACATCCAACTCACCGGGGAGCTGTTTTTT. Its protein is CATSYIQLTGELFF.

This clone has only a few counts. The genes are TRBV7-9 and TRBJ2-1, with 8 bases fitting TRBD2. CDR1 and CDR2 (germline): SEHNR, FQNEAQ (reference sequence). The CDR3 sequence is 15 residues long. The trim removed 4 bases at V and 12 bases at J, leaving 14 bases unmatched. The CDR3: CASSSIRGTSSWQFF. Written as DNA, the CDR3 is TGTGCCAGCAGCTCAATTAGAGGGACTAGTTCGTGGCAGTTCTTC.

CDR3 residues: CASSLDDPAGLYNEQFF. The CDR3 DNA reads as TGTGCCAGCAGCTTAGACGACCCTGCGGGACTATACAATGAGCAGTTCTTC. This chain links TRBV11-2 with TRBJ2-1, with 7 bases identical to TRBD2. Germline loops: CDR1 SGHAT, CDR2 FQNNGV. With 0 bases clipped from V and 4 bases from J, the junction kept 9 bases outside the gene matches. The CDR3 consists of 17 residues.

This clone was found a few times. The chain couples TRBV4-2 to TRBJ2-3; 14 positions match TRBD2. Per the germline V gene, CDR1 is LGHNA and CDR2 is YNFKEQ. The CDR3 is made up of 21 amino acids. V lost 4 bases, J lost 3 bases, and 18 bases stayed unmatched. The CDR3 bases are TGTGCCAGCAGCCCACGCCCCCAAGTCGGGACTAGCGGGAGAGGTACAGATACGCAGTATTTT. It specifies CASSPRPQVGTSGRGTDTQYF.

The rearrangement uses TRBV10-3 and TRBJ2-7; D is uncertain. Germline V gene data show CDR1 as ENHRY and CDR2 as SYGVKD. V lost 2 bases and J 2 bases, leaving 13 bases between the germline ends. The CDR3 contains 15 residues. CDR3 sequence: CAISEITRRPYEQYF. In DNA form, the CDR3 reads TGTGCCATCAGTGAGATAACCCGGCGGCCCTACGAGCAGTACTTC.

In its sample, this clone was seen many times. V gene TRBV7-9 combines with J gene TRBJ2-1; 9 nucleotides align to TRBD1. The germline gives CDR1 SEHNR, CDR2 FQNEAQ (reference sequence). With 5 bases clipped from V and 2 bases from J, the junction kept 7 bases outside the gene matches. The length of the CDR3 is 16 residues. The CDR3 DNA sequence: TGTGCCAGCAGCAGATGGACAGGGGTAACCTACAATGAGCAGTTCTTC. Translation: CASSRWTGVTYNEQFF.

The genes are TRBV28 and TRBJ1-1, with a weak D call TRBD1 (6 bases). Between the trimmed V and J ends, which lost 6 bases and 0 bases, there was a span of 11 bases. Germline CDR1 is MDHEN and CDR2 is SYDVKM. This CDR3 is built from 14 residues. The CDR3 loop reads CASRSGQLNTEAFF. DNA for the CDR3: TGTGCCAGCAGATCAGGACAGTTGAACACTGAAGCTTTCTTT. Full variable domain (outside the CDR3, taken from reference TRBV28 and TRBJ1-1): DVKVTQSSRYLVKRTGEKVFLECVQDMDHENMFWYRQDPGLGLRLIYFSYDVKMKEKGDIPEGYSVSREKKERFSLILESASTNQTSMYLCASRSGQLNTEAFFGQGTRLTVV.

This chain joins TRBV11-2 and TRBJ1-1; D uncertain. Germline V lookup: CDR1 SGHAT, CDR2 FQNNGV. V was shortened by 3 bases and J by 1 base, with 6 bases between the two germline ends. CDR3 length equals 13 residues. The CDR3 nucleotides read TGTGCCAGCAGCTTCCAGCAGAACACTGAAGCTTTCTTT. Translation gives CASSFQQNTEAFF.

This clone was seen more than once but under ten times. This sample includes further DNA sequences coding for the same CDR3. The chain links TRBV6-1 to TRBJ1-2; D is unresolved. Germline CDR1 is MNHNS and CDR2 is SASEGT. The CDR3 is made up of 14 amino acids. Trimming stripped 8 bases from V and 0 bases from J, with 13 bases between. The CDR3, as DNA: TGTGCCAGCCAATCAGGAGGAACTAACTATGGCTACACCTTC. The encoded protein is CASQSGGTNYGYTF.

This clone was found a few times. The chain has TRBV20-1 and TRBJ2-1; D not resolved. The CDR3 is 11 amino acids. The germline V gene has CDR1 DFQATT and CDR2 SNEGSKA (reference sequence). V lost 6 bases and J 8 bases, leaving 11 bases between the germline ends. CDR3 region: CSAGNHDEQFF. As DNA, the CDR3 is TGCAGTGCGGGGAACCATGATGAGCAGTTCTTC.

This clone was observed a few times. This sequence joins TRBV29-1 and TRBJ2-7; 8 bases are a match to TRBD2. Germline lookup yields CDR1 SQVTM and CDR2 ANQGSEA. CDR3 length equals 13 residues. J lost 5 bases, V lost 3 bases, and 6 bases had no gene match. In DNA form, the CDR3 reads TGCAGCGTTGATTCTGCGGGAGGCCACGAGCAGTACTTC. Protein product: CSVDSAGGHEQYF.

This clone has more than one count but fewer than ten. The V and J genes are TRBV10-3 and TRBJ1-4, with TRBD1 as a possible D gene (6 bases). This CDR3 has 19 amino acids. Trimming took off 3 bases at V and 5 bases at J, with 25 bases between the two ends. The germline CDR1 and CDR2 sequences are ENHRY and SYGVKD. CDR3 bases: TGTGCCATCAGTGACCGTATTCGGGACAAGCGAATATGGAATGAAAAACTGTTTTTT. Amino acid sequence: CAISDRIRDKRIWNEKLFF.

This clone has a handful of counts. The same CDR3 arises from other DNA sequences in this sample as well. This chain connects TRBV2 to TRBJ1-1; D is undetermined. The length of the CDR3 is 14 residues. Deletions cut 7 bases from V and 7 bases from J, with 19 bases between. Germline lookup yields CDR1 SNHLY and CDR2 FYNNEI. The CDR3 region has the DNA TGTGCCAGCACTACATGGCCAGTTAACTATGAAGCTTTCTTT. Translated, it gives CASTTWPVNYEAFF.

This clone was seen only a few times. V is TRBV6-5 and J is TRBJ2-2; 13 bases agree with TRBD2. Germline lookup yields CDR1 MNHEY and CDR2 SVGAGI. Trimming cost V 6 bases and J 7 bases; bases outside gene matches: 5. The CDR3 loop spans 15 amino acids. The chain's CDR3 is CASRMTSGRFGELFF. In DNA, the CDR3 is TGTGCCAGCAGGATGACTAGCGGGAGGTTCGGGGAGCTGTTTTTT.